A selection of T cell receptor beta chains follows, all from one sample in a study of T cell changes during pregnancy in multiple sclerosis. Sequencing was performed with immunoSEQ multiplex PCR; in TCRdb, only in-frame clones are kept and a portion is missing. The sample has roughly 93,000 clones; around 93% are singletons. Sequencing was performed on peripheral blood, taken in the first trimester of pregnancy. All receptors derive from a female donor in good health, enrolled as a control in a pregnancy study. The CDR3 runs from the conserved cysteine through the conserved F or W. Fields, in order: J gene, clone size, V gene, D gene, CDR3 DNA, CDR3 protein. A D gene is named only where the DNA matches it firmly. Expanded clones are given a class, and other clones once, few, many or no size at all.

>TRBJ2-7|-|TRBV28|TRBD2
TGTGCCAGCGGGTTAGCGGGGATCTACGAGCAGTACTTC
CASGLAGIYEQYF
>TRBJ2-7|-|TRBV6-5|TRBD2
TGTGCCAGCAGTCCCGGGGGTAGCGGGGCCGAGCAGTACTTC
CASSPGGSGAEQYF
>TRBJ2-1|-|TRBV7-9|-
TGTGCCAGCAGCGGTAGGGGATCTTCGGCGAATGAGCAGTTCTTC
CASSGRGSSANEQFF
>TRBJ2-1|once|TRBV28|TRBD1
TGTGCCAGCAGTAAAGGGGGCAAGTCCTACAATGAGCAGTTCTTC
CASSKGGKSYNEQFF
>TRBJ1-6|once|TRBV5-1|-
TGCGCCAGCCGAGGGGGACGGCCTGGGTCACCCCTCCACTTT
CASRGGRPGSPLHF
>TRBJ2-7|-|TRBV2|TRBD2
TGTGCCAGCAAAAGCGGGGAGGTGGGAGAGCAGTACTTC
CASKSGEVGEQYF
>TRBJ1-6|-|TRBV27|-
TGTGCCAGCAGTTTATCCGGGGAGGGATCACCCCTCCACTTT
CASSLSGEGSPLHF
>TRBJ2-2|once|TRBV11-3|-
TGTGCCAGCAGCACCGGGACAGGGGAGCTGTTTTTT
CASSTGTGELFF
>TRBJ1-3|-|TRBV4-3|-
TGCGCCAGCAGCCAAGTTCGGTCTACCTCTGGAAACACCATATATTTT
CASSQVRSTSGNTIYF
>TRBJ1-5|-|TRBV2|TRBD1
TGTGCCAGCAGTGGACAGGGGGCACATCAGCCCCAGCATTTT
CASSGQGAHQPQHF
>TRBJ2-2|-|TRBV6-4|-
TGTGCCAGCAGTGAGCAGGGGACCGGGGAGCTGTTTTTT
CASSEQGTGELFF
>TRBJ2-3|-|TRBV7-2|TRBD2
TGTGCCAGCAGCTATGGGCGGGGGGCTGATCAGACAGATACGCAGTATTTT
CASSYGRGADQTDTQYF
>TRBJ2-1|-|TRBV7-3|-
TGTGCCAGCAGCTTAGGGTTCTCCCTAGCCAATGAGCAGTTCTTC
CASSLGFSLANEQFF
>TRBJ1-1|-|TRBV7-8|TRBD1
TGTGCCAGCAGGCAGGGACAGATGAACACTGAAGCTTTCTTT
CASRQGQMNTEAFF
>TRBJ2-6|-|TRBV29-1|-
TGCAGCGTTGGAACCCACTACACCTCTGGGGCCAACGTCCTGACTTTC
CSVGTHYTSGANVLTF
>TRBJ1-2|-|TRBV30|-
TGTGCCTGGAGAGTCGGGGTCGCCCCCAATGGCTACACCTTC
CAWRVGVAPNGYTF
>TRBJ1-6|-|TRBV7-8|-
TGTGCCCCCAGCGGTCCAGGGGCTCTAGGTAATTCACCCCTCCACTTT
CAPSGPGALGNSPLHF
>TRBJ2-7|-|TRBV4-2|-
TGTGCCAGCAGCCAAGTCACAGACTCCTACGAGCAGTACTTC
CASSQVTDSYEQYF
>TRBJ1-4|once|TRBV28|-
TGTGCCAGCAGTGCCCGGGGTTTGATTAATGAAAAACTGTTTTTT
CASSARGLINEKLFF
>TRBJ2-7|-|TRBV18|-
TGTGCCAGCTCACCACTTAGGGGTTACGAGCAGTACTTC
CASSPLRGYEQYF
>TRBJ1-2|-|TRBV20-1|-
TGCAGTGCCAGCAGGGATGGCTACACCTTC
CSASRDGYTF
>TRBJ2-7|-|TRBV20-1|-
TGCAGCACCTTCCGGGGGTACGAGCAGTACTTC
CSTFRGYEQYF
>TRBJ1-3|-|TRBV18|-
TGTGCCAGCTCAACCTCCCCGAGCTCTGGAAACACCATATATTTT
CASSTSPSSGNTIYF
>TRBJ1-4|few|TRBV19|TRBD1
TGTGCCAGTAAAGACAGGGGAGGCACTAATGAAAAACTGTTTTTT
CASKDRGGTNEKLFF
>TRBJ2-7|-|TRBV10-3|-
TGTGCCACCGGGAACGGAAACTACGAGCAGTACTTC
CATGNGNYEQYF
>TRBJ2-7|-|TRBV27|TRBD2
TGTGCCAGCAGTTTAAATAGCGGGGGGGCGTACGAGCAGTACTTC
CASSLNSGGAYEQYF
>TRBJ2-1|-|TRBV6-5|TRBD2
TGTGCCAGCAGTGTGACTAGCGGGGGGGCCGATGAGCAGTTCTTC
CASSVTSGGADEQFF
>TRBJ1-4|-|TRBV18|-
TGTGCCAGCTCACCCCCGGGGGTACCCGGGACTAATGAAAAACTGTTTTTT
CASSPPGVPGTNEKLFF
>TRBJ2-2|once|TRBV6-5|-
TGTGCCAGCAGTTTGGCCGGGGGTCTCACCGGGGAGCTGTTTTTT
CASSLAGGLTGELFF
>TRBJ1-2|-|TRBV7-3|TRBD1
TGTGCCAGCAGCTTAACGGGGACAGGGTATGGCTACACCTTC
CASSLTGTGYGYTF
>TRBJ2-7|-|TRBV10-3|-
TGTGCCATCAGTGAGTCGGGCAGCTACGAGCAGTACTTC
CAISESGSYEQYF
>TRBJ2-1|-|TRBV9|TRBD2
TGTGCCAGCACGCCTTACGAGCGGGGGTTGGATGAGCAGTTCTTC
CASTPYERGLDEQFF
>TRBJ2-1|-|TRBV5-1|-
TGCGCCAGCAGCTTGGAAGGGGGGGCCATCCCCAATGAGCAGTTCTTC
CASSLEGGAIPNEQFF
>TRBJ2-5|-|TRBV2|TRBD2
TGTGCCAGCAGGCTACGGGGGGGCCAAGAGACCCAGTACTTC
CASRLRGGQETQYF
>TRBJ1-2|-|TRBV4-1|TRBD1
TGCGCCAGCAGCCAACCAGGGGGAGATGGCTACACCTTC
CASSQPGGDGYTF
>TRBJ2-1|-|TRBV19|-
TGTGCCAGTAGTATTGGCGGTGGAACCAATGAGCAGTTCTTC
CASSIGGGTNEQFF
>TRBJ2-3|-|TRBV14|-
TGTGCCAGCAGCCCACGGGGGTATACGCAGTATTTT
CASSPRGYTQYF
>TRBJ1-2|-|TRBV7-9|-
TGTGCCAGCAGCTTAGGTCAGGGCTACACCTTC
CASSLGQGYTF
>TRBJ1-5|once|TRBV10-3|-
TGTGCCATCAGCGCGGGACCGAGCAATCAGCCCCAGCATTTT
CAISAGPSNQPQHF
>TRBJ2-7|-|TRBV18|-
TGTGCCAGCTCAGCTACCTACGAGCAGTACTTC
CASSATYEQYF
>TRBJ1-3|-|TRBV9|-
TGTGCCAGCAGCGCCGACAGGTCCCGGCCACCTTTTTACGGAAACACCATATATTTT
CASSADRSRPPFYGNTIYF
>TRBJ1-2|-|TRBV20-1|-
TGCAGTGCTAACAGGAACTATGGCTACACCTTC
CSANRNYGYTF
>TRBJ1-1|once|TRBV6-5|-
TGTGCCAGCAGTTACGCGGGGGGAGCTTTCTTT
CASSYAGGAFF
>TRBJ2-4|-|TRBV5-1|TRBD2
TGCGCCAGCAGCTTGGAGGGAGGGAACATTCAGTACTTC
CASSLEGGNIQYF
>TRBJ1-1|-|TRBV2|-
TGTGCCAGCAGTGCGCAATTCGGGGGGCAGAGCACTGAAGCTTTCTTT
CASSAQFGGQSTEAFF
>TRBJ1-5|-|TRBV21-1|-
TGTGCCAGCAGCAAAGCGCTTAATTTGGGGCGGCTCAATCAGCCCCAGCATTTT
CASSKALNLGRLNQPQHF
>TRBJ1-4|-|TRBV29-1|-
TGCAGCGTTGTTCTTGGGAGAAGTAATGAAAAACTGTTTTTT
CSVVLGRSNEKLFF
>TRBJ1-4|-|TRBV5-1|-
TGCGCCAGCAGCCCAGGGGTTTCAACTAATGAAAAACTGTTTTTT
CASSPGVSTNEKLFF
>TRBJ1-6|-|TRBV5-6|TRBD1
TGTGCCAGCACAAACCGACAGGGATGGTCACCCCTCCACTTT
CASTNRQGWSPLHF
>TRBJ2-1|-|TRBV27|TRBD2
TGTGCCAGCAGTGCGTCCCGGGGGGATGAGCAGTTCTTC
CASSASRGDEQFF
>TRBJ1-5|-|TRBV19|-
TGTGCCAGTAGTATAGGTCAGGGTGGGTATCAGCCCCAGCATTTT
CASSIGQGGYQPQHF
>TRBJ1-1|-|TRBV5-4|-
TGTGCCAGCAGCTTAACTGGGGGGGCCGCTGAAGCTTTCTTT
CASSLTGGAAEAFF
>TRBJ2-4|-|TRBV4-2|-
TGTGCCAGCAGCCAAGAGGTGGGGCCCGGGTACATTCAGTACTTC
CASSQEVGPGYIQYF
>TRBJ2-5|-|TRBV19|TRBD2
TGTGCCAGTAGTTTCGGGAAGACTAGCGGGGGGGAGACCCAGTACTTC
CASSFGKTSGGETQYF
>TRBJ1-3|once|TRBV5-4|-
TGCGCCAGCAGCCAGAGCGACGGAATATACTCTGGAAACACCATATATTTT
CASSQSDGIYSGNTIYF
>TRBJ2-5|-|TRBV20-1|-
TGCAGTGCCGACAGCGAAGAGACCCAGTACTTC
CSADSEETQYF
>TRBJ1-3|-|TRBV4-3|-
TGCGCCAGCAGCCAAGAAGCGGTTTATAGCTCTGGAAACACCATATATTTT
CASSQEAVYSSGNTIYF
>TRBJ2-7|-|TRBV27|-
TGTGCCAGCAGGGGTATGGAAGGGGTCGAGCAGTACTTC
CASRGMEGVEQYF
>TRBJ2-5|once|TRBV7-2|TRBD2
TGTGCCAGCAGCCTCTCCCGGGGGGCTAGCGGGACCCAAGAGACCCAGTACTTC
CASSLSRGASGTQETQYF
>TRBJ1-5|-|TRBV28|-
TGTGCCAGCAGTATCCAGGGAGGAGGCAATCAGCCCCAGCATTTT
CASSIQGGGNQPQHF